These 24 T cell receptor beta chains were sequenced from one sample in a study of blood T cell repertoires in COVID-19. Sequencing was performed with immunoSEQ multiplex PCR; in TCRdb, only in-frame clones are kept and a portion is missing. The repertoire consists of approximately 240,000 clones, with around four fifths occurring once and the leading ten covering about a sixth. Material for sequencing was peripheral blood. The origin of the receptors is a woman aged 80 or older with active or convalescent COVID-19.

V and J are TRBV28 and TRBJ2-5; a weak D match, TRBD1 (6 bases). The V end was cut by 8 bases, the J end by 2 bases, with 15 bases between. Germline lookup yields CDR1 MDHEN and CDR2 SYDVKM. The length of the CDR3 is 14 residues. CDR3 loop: CASARTEQQETQYF. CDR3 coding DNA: TGTGCCAGCGCCCGGACAGAGCAACAAGAGACCCAGTACTTC. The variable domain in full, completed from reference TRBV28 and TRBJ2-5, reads DVKVTQSSRYLVKRTGEKVFLECVQDMDHENMFWYRQDPGLGLRLIYFSYDVKMKEKGDIPEGYSVSREKKERFSLILESASTNQTSMYLCASARTEQQETQYFGPGTRLLVL.

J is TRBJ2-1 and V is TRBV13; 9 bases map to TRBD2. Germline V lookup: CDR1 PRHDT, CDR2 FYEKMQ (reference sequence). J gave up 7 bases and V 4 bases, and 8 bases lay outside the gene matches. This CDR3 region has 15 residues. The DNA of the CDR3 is TGTGCCAGCAGCTCCTCGCGGGAGGGGGGAAATGAGCAGTTCTTC. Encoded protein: CASSSSREGGNEQFF.

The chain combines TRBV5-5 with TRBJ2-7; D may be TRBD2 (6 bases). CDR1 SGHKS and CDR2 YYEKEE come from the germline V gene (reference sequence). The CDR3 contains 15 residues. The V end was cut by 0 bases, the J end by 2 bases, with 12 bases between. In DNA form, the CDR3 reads TGTGCCAGCAGCTTGGTGCCTGGCGGGACCTACGAGCAGTACTTC. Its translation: CASSLVPGGTYEQYF. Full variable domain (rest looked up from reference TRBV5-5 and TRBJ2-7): DAGVTQSPTHLIKTRGQQVTLRCSPISGHKSVSWYQQVLGQGPQFIFQYYEKEERGRGNFPDRFSARQFPNYSSELNVNALLLGDSALYLCASSLVPGGTYEQYFGPGTRLTVT.

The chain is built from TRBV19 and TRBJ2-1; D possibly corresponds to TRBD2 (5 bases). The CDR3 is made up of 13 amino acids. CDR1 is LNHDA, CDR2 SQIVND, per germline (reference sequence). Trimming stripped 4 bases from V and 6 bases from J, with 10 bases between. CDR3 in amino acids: CASSTTGSNEQFF. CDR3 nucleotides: TGTGCCAGTAGTACAACGGGGTCCAATGAGCAGTTCTTC.

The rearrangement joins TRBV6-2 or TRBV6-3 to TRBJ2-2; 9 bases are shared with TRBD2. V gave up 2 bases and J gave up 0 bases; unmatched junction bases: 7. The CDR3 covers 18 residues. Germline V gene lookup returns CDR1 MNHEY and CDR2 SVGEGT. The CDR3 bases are TGTGCCAGCAGTTACGGTCGAGCGGGAGGTTCGAACACCGGGGAGCTGTTTTTT. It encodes CASSYGRAGGSNTGELFF.

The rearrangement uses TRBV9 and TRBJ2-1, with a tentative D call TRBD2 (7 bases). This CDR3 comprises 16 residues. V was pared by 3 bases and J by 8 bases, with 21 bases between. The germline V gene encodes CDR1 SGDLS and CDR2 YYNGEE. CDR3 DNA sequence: TGTGCCAGCAGCGGAAGCGGGACATTCCCTTTCCATGAGCAGTTCTTC. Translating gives CASSGSGTFPFHEQFF.

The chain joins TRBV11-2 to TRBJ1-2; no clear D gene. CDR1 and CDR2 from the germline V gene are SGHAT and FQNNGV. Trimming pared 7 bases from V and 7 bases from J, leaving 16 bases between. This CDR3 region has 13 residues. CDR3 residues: CASNSGNGFGYTF. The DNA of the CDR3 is TGTGCCAGCAACTCCGGGAACGGGTTTGGCTACACCTTC.

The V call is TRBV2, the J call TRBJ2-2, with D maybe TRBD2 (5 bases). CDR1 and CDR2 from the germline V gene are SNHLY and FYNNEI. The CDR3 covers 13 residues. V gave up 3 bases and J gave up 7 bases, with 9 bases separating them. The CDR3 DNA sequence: TGTGCCAGCAGTGAGGAGGTGGGCGGGGAGCTGTTTTTT. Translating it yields CASSEEVGGELFF.

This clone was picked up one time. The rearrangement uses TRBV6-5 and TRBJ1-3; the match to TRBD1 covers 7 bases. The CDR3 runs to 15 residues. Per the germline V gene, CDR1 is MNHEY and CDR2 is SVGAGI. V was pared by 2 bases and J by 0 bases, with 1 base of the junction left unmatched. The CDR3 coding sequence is TGTGCCAGCAGTTACCAGGGGGTCTCTGGAAACACCATATATTTT. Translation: CASSYQGVSGNTIYF.

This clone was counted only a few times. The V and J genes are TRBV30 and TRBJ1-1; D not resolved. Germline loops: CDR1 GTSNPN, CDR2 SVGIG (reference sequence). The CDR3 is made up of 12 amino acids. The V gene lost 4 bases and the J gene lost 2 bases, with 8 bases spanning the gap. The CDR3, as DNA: TGTGCCTGGAACCGGGGAAACACTGAAGCTTTCTTT. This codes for CAWNRGNTEAFF.

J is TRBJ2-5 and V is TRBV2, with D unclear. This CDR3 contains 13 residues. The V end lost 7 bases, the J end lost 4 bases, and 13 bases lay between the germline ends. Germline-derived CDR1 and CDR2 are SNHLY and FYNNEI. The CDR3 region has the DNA TGTGCCAGCAATCAGCCCGGGTCAGAGACCCAGTACTTC. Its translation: CASNQPGSETQYF.

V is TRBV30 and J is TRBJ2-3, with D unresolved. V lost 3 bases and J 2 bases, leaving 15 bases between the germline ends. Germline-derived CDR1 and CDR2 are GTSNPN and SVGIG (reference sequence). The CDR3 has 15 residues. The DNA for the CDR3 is TGTGCCTGGAGGAACGAGCCCTCTCCCACAGATACGCAGTATTTT. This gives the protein CAWRNEPSPTDTQYF.

CDR3 sequence: CAWSAKTSHRGEAFF. DNA of the CDR3: TGTGCCTGGAGTGCCAAAACCTCACATAGGGGTGAAGCTTTCTTT. The chain employs TRBV30 and TRBJ1-1; TRBD1 is a possible D gene (5 bases). CDR1 is GTSNPN and CDR2 is SVGIG in the germline V gene (reference sequence). Between the trimmed V and J ends, which lost 1 base and 7 bases, there was a span of 19 bases. The CDR3 sequence is 15 residues long.

This chain's CDR3 is CASSTGLAGGTDTQYF. CDR3 nucleotides: TGCGCCAGCAGCACCGGACTAGCGGGAGGCACAGATACGCAGTATTTT. This sequence joins TRBV5-1 and TRBJ2-3; 13 bases map to TRBD2. The J segment lost 1 base and the V segment lost 4 bases, leaving 3 bases of the junction unmatched. Germline CDR1 reads SGHRS; CDR2 reads YFSETQ. The CDR3 totals 16 residues.

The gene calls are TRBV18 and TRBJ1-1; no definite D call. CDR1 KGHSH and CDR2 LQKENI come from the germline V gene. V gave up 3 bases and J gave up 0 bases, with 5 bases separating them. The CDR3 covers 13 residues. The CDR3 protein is CASSPLMNTEAFF. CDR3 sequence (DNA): TGTGCCAGCTCACCCTTAATGAACACTGAAGCTTTCTTT. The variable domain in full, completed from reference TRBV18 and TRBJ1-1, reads NAGVMQNPRHLVRRRGQEARLRCSPMKGHSHVYWYRQLPEEGLKFMVYLQKENIIDESGMPKERFSAEFPKEGPSILRIQQVVRGDSAAYFCASSPLMNTEAFFGQGTRLTVV.

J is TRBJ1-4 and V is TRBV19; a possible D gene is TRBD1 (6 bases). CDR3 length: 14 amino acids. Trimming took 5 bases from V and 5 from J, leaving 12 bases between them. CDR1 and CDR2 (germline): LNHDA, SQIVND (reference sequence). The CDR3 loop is CASSLDSYNEKLFF. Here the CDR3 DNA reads TGTGCCAGTAGTTTGGACAGTTACAATGAAAAACTGTTTTTT. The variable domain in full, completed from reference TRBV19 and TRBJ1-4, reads DGGITQSPKYLFRKEGQNVTLSCEQNLNHDAMYWYRQDPGQGLRLIYYSQIVNDFQKGDIAEGYSVSREKKESFPLTVTSAQKNPTAFYLCASSLDSYNEKLFFGSGTQLSVL.

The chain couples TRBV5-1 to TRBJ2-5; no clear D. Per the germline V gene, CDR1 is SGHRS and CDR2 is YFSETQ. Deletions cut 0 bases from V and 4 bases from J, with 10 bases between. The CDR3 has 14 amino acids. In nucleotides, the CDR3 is TGCGCCAGCAGCTTGGGGCAGGATGGAGAGACCCAGTACTTC. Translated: CASSLGQDGETQYF. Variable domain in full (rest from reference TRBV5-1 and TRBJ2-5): KAGVTQTPRYLIKTRGQQVTLSCSPISGHRSVSWYQQTPGQGLQFLFEYFSETQRNKGNFPGRFSGRQFSNSRSEMNVSTLELGDSALYLCASSLGQDGETQYFGPGTRLLVL.

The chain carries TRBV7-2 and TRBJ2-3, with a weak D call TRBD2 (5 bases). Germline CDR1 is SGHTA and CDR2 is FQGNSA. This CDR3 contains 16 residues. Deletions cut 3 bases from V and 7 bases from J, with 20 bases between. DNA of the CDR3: TGTGCCAGCAGCTTCGCTCCGAATTCACCGGGAAATACGCAGTATTTT. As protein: CASSFAPNSPGNTQYF.

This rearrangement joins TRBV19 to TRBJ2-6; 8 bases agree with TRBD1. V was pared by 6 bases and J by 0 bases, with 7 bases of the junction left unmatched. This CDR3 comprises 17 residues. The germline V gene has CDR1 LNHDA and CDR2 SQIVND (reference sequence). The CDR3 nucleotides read TGTGCCAGTAGCACCTGGACAGGGCGCTCTGGGGCCAACGTCCTGACTTTC. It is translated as CASSTWTGRSGANVLTF.

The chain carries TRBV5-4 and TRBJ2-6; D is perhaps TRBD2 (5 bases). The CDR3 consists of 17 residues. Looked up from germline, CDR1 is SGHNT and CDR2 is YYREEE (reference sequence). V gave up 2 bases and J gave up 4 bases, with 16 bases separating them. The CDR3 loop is CASSFEGLAAGANVLTF. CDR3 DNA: TGTGCCAGCAGCTTTGAGGGCCTGGCAGCCGGGGCCAACGTCCTGACTTTC.

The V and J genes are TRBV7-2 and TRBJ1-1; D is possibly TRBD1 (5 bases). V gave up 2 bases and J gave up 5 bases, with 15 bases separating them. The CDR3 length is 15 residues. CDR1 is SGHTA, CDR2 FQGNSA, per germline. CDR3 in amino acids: CASSLRGQGRTEAFF. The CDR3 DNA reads TGTGCCAGCAGCTTAAGGGGCCAGGGAAGGACTGAAGCTTTCTTT.

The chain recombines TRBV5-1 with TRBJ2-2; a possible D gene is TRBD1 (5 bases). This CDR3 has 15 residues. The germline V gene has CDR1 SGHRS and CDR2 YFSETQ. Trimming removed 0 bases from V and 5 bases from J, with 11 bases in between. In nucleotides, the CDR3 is TGCGCCAGCAGCTTGGCCCAGGGCACTACCGGGGAGCTGTTTTTT. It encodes CASSLAQGTTGELFF. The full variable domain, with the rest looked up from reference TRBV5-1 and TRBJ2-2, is KAGVTQTPRYLIKTRGQQVTLSCSPISGHRSVSWYQQTPGQGLQFLFEYFSETQRNKGNFPGRFSGRQFSNSRSEMNVSTLELGDSALYLCASSLAQGTTGELFFGEGSRLTVL.

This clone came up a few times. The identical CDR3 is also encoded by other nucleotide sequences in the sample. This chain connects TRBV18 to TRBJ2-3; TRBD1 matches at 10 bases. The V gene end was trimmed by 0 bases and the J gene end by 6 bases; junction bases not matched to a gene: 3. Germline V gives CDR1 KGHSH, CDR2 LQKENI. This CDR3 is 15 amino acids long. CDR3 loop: CASSPPGQGSDTQYF. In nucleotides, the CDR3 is TGTGCCAGCTCACCACCGGGACAGGGGAGTGATACGCAGTATTTT.

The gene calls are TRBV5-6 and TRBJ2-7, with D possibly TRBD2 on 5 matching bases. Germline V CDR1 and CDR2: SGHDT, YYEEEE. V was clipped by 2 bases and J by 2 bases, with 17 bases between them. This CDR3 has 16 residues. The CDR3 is CASSFEGLRSTYEQYF. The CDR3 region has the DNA TGTGCCAGCAGCTTTGAGGGTCTACGCTCCACCTACGAGCAGTACTTC.